The rows below give T cell receptor beta chains drawn from one sample of a study of sequential checkpoint blockade in melanoma. Some clones are missing from TCRdb's copy, which holds only in-frame ones; the method was immunoSEQ multiplex PCR. The profile shows some 14,000 clones, around three quarters of them singletons. The sequences come from CD8+ T cells sorted from blood (inferred from file names), collected from a patient given nivolumab and ipilimumab in sequence. The source of these receptors is a human donor with melanoma. Both conserved end residues are part of each CDR3. The order of the fields is clone size, CDR3 length, J gene, V gene, D gene, CDR3 DNA, CDR3 protein. The D gene is left open where the match is weak. Size tells how often a clone was seen (once, few, many) or the class of an expanded clone, and some rows leave it out.

clone_size: NA; cdr3_length: 14; j_call: TRBJ1-2; v_call: TRBV9; d_call: NA; cdr3_nt: TGTGCCAGCAGCGTAGGCAGTACGCCCGGGGGCTACACCTTC; cdr3_aa: CASSVGSTPGGYTF
clone_size: NA; cdr3_length: 15; j_call: TRBJ1-2; v_call: TRBV27; d_call: TRBD1; cdr3_nt: TGTGCCAGCAGTCAATCCCGGGACAGGGTTTCTGGCTACACCTTC; cdr3_aa: CASSQSRDRVSGYTF
clone_size: NA; cdr3_length: 15; j_call: TRBJ2-7; v_call: TRBV29-1; d_call: NA; cdr3_nt: TGCAGCGTTGAAGGGACGGGAGCCGAAACCTACGAGCAGTACTTC; cdr3_aa: CSVEGTGAETYEQYF
clone_size: NA; cdr3_length: 12; j_call: TRBJ2-7; v_call: TRBV7-9; d_call: NA; cdr3_nt: TGTGCCAGCAGCTTAAGACACTACGAGCAGTACTTC; cdr3_aa: CASSLRHYEQYF
clone_size: NA; cdr3_length: 13; j_call: TRBJ2-7; v_call: TRBV6-5; d_call: NA; cdr3_nt: TGTGCCAGCAGTTACTCGCGGCTCCTGGAGCAGTACTTC; cdr3_aa: CASSYSRLLEQYF
clone_size: few; cdr3_length: 15; j_call: TRBJ2-7; v_call: TRBV19; d_call: NA; cdr3_nt: TGTGCCAGTAGTATAACTTCGGGGTGGGTCTACGAGCAGTACTTC; cdr3_aa: CASSITSGWVYEQYF
clone_size: NA; cdr3_length: 13; j_call: TRBJ2-5; v_call: TRBV11-2; d_call: NA; cdr3_nt: TGTGCCAGCAGCTTAGTACTCAGGGATGAGCAGTACTTC; cdr3_aa: CASSLVLRDEQYF
clone_size: NA; cdr3_length: 12; j_call: TRBJ1-3; v_call: TRBV23-1; d_call: NA; cdr3_nt: TGCGCCAGCCAGGTTTCTGGAAACACCATATATTTT; cdr3_aa: CASQVSGNTIYF
clone_size: once; cdr3_length: 14; j_call: TRBJ2-2; v_call: TRBV6-5; d_call: TRBD1; cdr3_nt: TGTGCCAGCAGTCAACAGGGGGCCGGCGGGGAGCTGTTTTTT; cdr3_aa: CASSQQGAGGELFF
clone_size: NA; cdr3_length: 13; j_call: TRBJ2-1; v_call: TRBV19; d_call: TRBD1; cdr3_nt: TGTGCCACAGGGACAGGTCTATCCAATGAGCAGTTCTTC; cdr3_aa: CATGTGLSNEQFF
clone_size: NA; cdr3_length: 16; j_call: TRBJ2-3; v_call: TRBV6-5; d_call: TRBD1; cdr3_nt: TGTGCCAGCAGTTACTTGGGGACAGGGAGCACAGATACGCAGTATTTT; cdr3_aa: CASSYLGTGSTDTQYF
clone_size: NA; cdr3_length: 16; j_call: TRBJ1-3; v_call: TRBV6-5; d_call: TRBD1; cdr3_nt: TGTGCCAGCAGTTACGTTGGGACAGGACCTGGAAACACCATATATTTT; cdr3_aa: CASSYVGTGPGNTIYF
clone_size: NA; cdr3_length: 13; j_call: TRBJ2-5; v_call: TRBV7-8; d_call: NA; cdr3_nt: TGTGCCAGCAGCCCCAACCAGGCTAGGGAGCAGTACTTC; cdr3_aa: CASSPNQAREQYF
clone_size: NA; cdr3_length: 14; j_call: TRBJ1-2; v_call: TRBV7-2; d_call: NA; cdr3_nt: TGTGCCAGCAGCTTACGGGACAACCCTTATGGCTACACCTTC; cdr3_aa: CASSLRDNPYGYTF
clone_size: NA; cdr3_length: 15; j_call: TRBJ2-1; v_call: TRBV19; d_call: TRBD1; cdr3_nt: TGTGCCAGTAGTATATTGGGCAGGGGGCTCGATGAGCAGTTCTTC; cdr3_aa: CASSILGRGLDEQFF
clone_size: NA; cdr3_length: 15; j_call: TRBJ2-3; v_call: TRBV7-7; d_call: TRBD2; cdr3_nt: TGTGCTAGCAGCTTCGGACTAGCTAGCACAGATACGCAGTATTTT; cdr3_aa: CASSFGLASTDTQYF
clone_size: NA; cdr3_length: 14; j_call: TRBJ1-5; v_call: TRBV6-1; d_call: NA; cdr3_nt: TGTGCCAGCAGTGAAGGACAGACGCATCAGCCCCAGCATTTT; cdr3_aa: CASSEGQTHQPQHF
clone_size: NA; cdr3_length: 15; j_call: TRBJ2-7; v_call: TRBV7-6; d_call: TRBD1; cdr3_nt: TGTGCCAGCAGCTCCGGGACAGGTTTTACCTACGAGCAGTACTTC; cdr3_aa: CASSSGTGFTYEQYF
clone_size: once; cdr3_length: 13; j_call: TRBJ2-7; v_call: TRBV29-1; d_call: NA; cdr3_nt: TGCAGCGTTGATCAGCGGAACTCCTACGAGCAGTACTTC; cdr3_aa: CSVDQRNSYEQYF
clone_size: NA; cdr3_length: 14; j_call: TRBJ2-3; v_call: TRBV29-1; d_call: NA; cdr3_nt: TGCAGCGTTCGTAGTGGGAGAAGCGTAGATACGCAGTATTTT; cdr3_aa: CSVRSGRSVDTQYF
clone_size: NA; cdr3_length: 15; j_call: TRBJ1-4; v_call: TRBV21-1; d_call: NA; cdr3_nt: TGTGCCAGCAGCAAAAGGCGGGGCCTGAGGGAAAAACTGTTTTTT; cdr3_aa: CASSKRRGLREKLFF
clone_size: NA; cdr3_length: 14; j_call: TRBJ2-7; v_call: TRBV7-9; d_call: TRBD1; cdr3_nt: TGTGCCAGCAGCAATACGGGACAGCACTACGAGCAGTACTTC; cdr3_aa: CASSNTGQHYEQYF
clone_size: NA; cdr3_length: 18; j_call: TRBJ2-5; v_call: TRBV5-6; d_call: TRBD2; cdr3_nt: TGTGCCAGCAGCTACACCGGGACTAGCGGGATAGGAGGGGAGACCCAGTACTTC; cdr3_aa: CASSYTGTSGIGGETQYF
clone_size: NA; cdr3_length: 15; j_call: TRBJ1-2; v_call: TRBV18; d_call: TRBD1; cdr3_nt: TGTGCCAGCTCACTTACAGGGGACCCTAACTATGGCTACACCTTC; cdr3_aa: CASSLTGDPNYGYTF